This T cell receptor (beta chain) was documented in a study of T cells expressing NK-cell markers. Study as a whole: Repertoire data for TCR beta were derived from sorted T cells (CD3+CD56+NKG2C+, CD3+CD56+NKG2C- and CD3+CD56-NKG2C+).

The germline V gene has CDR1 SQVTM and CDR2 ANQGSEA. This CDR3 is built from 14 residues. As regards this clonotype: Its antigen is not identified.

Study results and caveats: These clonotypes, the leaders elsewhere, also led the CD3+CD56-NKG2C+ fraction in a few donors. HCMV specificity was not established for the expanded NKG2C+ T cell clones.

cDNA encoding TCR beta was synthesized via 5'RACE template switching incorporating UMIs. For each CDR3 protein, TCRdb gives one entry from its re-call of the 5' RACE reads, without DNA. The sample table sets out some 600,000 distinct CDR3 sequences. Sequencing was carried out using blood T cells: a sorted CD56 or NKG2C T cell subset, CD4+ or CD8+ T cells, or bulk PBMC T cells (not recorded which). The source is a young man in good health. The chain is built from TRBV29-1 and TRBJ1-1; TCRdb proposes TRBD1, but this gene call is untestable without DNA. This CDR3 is CSVEGPIVGTEAFF. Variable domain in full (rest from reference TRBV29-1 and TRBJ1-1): SAVISQKPSRDICQRGTSLTIQCQVDSQVTMMFWYRQQPGQSLTLIATANQGSEATYESGFVIDKFPISRPNLTFSTLTVSNMSPEDSSIYLCSVEGPIVGTEAFFGQGTRLTVV.